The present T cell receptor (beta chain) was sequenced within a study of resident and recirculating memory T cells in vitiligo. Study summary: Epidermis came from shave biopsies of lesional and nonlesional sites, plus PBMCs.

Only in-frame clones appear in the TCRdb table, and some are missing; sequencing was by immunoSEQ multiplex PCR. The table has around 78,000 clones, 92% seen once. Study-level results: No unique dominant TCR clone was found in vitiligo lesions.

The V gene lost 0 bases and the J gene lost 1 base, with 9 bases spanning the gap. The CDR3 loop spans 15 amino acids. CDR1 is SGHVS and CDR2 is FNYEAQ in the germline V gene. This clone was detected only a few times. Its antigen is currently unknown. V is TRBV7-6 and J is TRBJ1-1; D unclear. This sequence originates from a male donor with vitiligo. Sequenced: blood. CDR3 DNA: TGTGCCAGCAGCTTAGCCGAACAGAAGAACACTGAAGCTTTCTTT. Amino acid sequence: CASSLAEQKNTEAFF.